Each of the 15 T cell receptor beta chains below was sequenced from the same sample in a study of blood T cell repertoires in COVID-19. Only in-frame clones appear in the TCRdb table, and some are missing; sequencing was by immunoSEQ multiplex PCR. Altogether approximately 400,000 clones are present, around 88% being singletons, with the ten largest covering roughly 13%. Sequencing input: peripheral blood. These receptors came from a woman between 50 and 59 years old with COVID-19, enrolled during active disease.

This clone was counted ten times or more. The rearrangement uses TRBV6-2 or TRBV6-3 and TRBJ1-1; D perhaps matches TRBD1 (5 bases). The CDR3 has 15 amino acids. Trimming took 5 bases from V and 5 from J, leaving 18 bases between them. CDR1 and CDR2 from the germline V gene are MNHEY and SVGEGT. This CDR3 is CASSPRWQGRTEAFF. CDR3 coding DNA: TGTGCCAGCAGTCCCCGGTGGCAGGGTCGGACTGAAGCTTTCTTT.

The V gene is TRBV20-1, the J gene TRBJ2-7, with D hard to call. This CDR3 region has 10 residues. V lost 2 bases, J lost 4 bases, and 3 bases lay in between. The germline gives CDR1 DFQATT, CDR2 SNEGSKA (reference sequence). The CDR3, as DNA: TGCAGTGCTAGATTATACGAGCAGTACTTC. Amino acids: CSARLYEQYF.

The rearrangement links TRBV2 to TRBJ1-3; no firm D call. Germline loops: CDR1 SNHLY, CDR2 FYNNEI. V was clipped by 10 bases and J by 1 base, with 5 bases between them. The CDR3 is 11 residues long. CDR3 nucleotides: TGTGCCACCCGGTCTGGAAACACCATATATTTT. It is translated as CATRSGNTIYF.

A few counts support this clone. The chain joins TRBV6-5 to TRBJ1-1; no clear D. The V gene's germline CDR1 is MNHEY and CDR2 SVGAGI. The CDR3 runs 14 residues. Trimming pared 6 bases from V and 6 bases from J, leaving 17 bases between. This chain's CDR3 is CASSPVTGISEAFF. Here the CDR3 DNA reads TGTGCCAGCAGCCCCGTCACCGGGATTTCTGAAGCTTTCTTT.

The chain combines TRBV6-5 with TRBJ1-2; D gene uncertain. There are 11 residues in the CDR3. Per germline, CDR1 MNHEY and CDR2 SVGAGI. The ends were cut back, 11 bases at V and 6 bases at J, with 13 bases in the middle. The DNA for the CDR3 is TGTGCCGCTCATGGCCATCATGGCTACACCTTC. This translates into CAAHGHHGYTF.

This chain's CDR3 is CASNQRQGVNYGYTF. The CDR3 bases are TGTGCCAGCAACCAGAGGCAGGGGGTTAACTATGGCTACACCTTC. J is TRBJ1-2 and V is TRBV6-5; 7 bases are shared with TRBD1. V dropped 7 bases and J dropped 1; count of bases not matched to a gene: 9. CDR3 length: 15 residues. Looked up from germline, CDR1 is MNHEY and CDR2 is SVGAGI.

The chain combines TRBV28 with TRBJ2-7, with a possible D match to TRBD1 (6 bases). The length of the CDR3 is 12 residues. V shed 4 bases and J shed 5 bases, with 9 bases lying between them. Germline V gene sequence: CDR1 MDHEN, CDR2 SYDVKM. The CDR3 region has the DNA TGTGCCAGCAGTTCTAACAGGGACGAGCAGTACTTC. This codes for CASSSNRDEQYF.

CDR3 DNA sequence: TGTGCCAGCAGTCTCCTGACAGGTTTAGAGACCCAGTACTTC. Translation gives CASSLLTGLETQYF. The chain employs TRBV27 and TRBJ2-5, with D perhaps matching TRBD1 (6 bases). The germline CDR1 and CDR2 sequences are MNHEY and SMNVEV (reference sequence). The V and J ends lost 5 bases and 4 bases respectively, with 14 bases between them. This CDR3 is 14 amino acids long.

V and J are TRBV29-1 and TRBJ2-7; 8 bases align to TRBD1. The germline gives CDR1 SQVTM, CDR2 ANQGSEA. CDR3 length equals 11 residues. V was pared by 6 bases and J by 7 bases, with 5 bases of the junction left unmatched. CDR3 in amino acids: CSVQGAQEQYF. CDR3 bases: TGCAGCGTCCAGGGGGCGCAAGAGCAGTACTTC.

The rearrangement uses TRBV9 and TRBJ2-3, with 13 bases identical to TRBD2. The CDR3 loop spans 15 amino acids. The germline CDR1 and CDR2 sequences are SGDLS and YYNGEE. The ends lost 4 bases at V and 7 bases at J; junction bases unmatched: 6. CDR3 region: CASSQMTSGGHTQYF. The DNA of the CDR3 is TGTGCCAGCAGCCAGATGACTAGCGGGGGGCATACGCAGTATTTT.

The chain joins TRBV25-1 to TRBJ2-5, with 7 positions matching TRBD2. In germline, CDR1 is MGHDK, CDR2 SYGVNS. The CDR3 totals 16 residues. V was pared by 8 bases and J by 0 bases, with 12 bases of the junction left unmatched. The CDR3 region has the DNA TGTGCCAGCCCCGAAGGCCTAGCGGAGTACCAAGAGACCCAGTACTTC. Translation: CASPEGLAEYQETQYF.

The chain's CDR3 is CASSPGVWNPQHF. The CDR3 DNA sequence: TGTGCCAGCAGTCCCGGGGTGTGGAACCCCCAGCATTTT. The chain links TRBV12-3 or TRBV12-4 to TRBJ1-5; D unresolved. The CDR3 loop spans 13 amino acids. The ends were cut back, 5 bases at V and 10 bases at J, with 15 bases in the middle.

This chain uses TRBV27 with TRBJ2-7; D may be TRBD2 (6 bases). Germline loops: CDR1 MNHEY, CDR2 SMNVEV (reference sequence). Trimming shortened V by 6 bases and J by 0 bases, and 15 bases separated the two germline ends. This CDR3 is built from 15 residues. The CDR3 region has the DNA TGTGCCAGCAGCCCGTCGGACGGGAGCTCCTACGAGCAGTACTTC. It codes for CASSPSDGSSYEQYF.

This clone has a handful of counts. The gene calls are TRBV28 and TRBJ1-6; 9 bases are shared with TRBD1. V gave up 6 bases and J gave up 7 bases; unmatched junction bases: 10. CDR3 size: 16 residues. The germline gives CDR1 MDHEN, CDR2 SYDVKM. The CDR3 protein is CASRPGQGLLNSPLHF. CDR3 in DNA: TGTGCCAGCAGACCCGGACAGGGGCTATTAAATTCACCCCTCCACTTT.

The V gene is TRBV3-1 (or the pseudogene TRBV3-2), the J gene TRBJ1-2; D is uncertain. The length of the CDR3 is 14 residues. CDR1 is LGHDT and CDR2 is YNNKEL in the germline V gene (reference sequence). The V end lost 1 base, the J end lost 7 bases, and 13 bases lay between the germline ends. CDR3 protein: CASSQGGNSVGYTF. DNA for the CDR3: TGTGCCAGCAGCCAAGGAGGAAATTCGGTTGGCTACACCTTC.